The 23 T cell receptor beta chains reported below all come from one sample, sequenced in a study of human T cells and chemical hapten exposure. Time point defined: pre-sensitization, week 0. Documented treatment: therapeutic diphenylcyclopropenone sensitization with weekly scalp DPC. TCRdb itself ran the RACE reads through MiXCR, one entry per CDR3 protein. The sample has around 60,000 distinct CDR3 sequences, 5.5% to 7.5% seen once. The starting material was whole blood, obtained in connection with sensitization to the hapten diphenylcyclopropenone (DPC). The receptors were sampled from a woman aged 25-40 years with alopecia areata. Some clones in this sample may be carry-over from other donors' samples.

This clonotype was seen only a few times. V usage is TRBV5-1 and J usage is TRBJ1-4; perhaps TRBD1 as D (6 bases). Germline V CDR1 and CDR2: SGHRS, YFSETQ. The CDR3 spans 16 residues. Trimming pared 4 bases from V and 4 bases from J, leaving 17 bases between. CDR3 loop: CASSPGTSGVNEKLFF. In DNA, the CDR3 is TGCGCCAGCAGCCCGGGGACCTCAGGGGTTAATGAAAAACTGTTTTTT.

In this sample, this clonotype turned up many times. The J gene is TRBJ1-2, the V gene TRBV7-9, with TRBD1 matching over 8 bases. The germline V gene encodes CDR1 SEHNR and CDR2 FQNEAQ (reference sequence). V gave up 1 base and J gave up 14 bases; unmatched junction bases: 21. This CDR3 region has 17 residues. The CDR3 DNA reads as TGTGCCAGCAGCTTAGTGGTGTACGGAAGGACAGGGAGAACCAAAACCTTC. This codes for CASSLVVYGRTGRTKTF.

At least ten counts were recorded for this clonotype. This chain joins TRBV12-3 or TRBV12-4 and TRBJ1-4, with TRBD1 as a possible D gene (5 bases). V was trimmed by 5 bases and J by 6 bases, leaving 13 bases between them. CDR3 length: 14 amino acids. The CDR3 loop reads CASSPDAGHEKLFF. In DNA, the CDR3 is TGTGCCAGCAGTCCCGACGCAGGGCATGAAAAACTGTTTTTT.

This clonotype was seen a few times. A single base separates this from a much larger clone, so it may be a read error. The chain has TRBV12-3 or TRBV12-4 and TRBJ1-6; D is undetermined. The ends were cut back, 1 base at V and 6 bases at J, with 7 bases in the middle. This CDR3 comprises 14 residues. The CDR3 region has the DNA TGTGCCAGCAGTTTAGGGCAGCGTAATTCACCCCTCCACTTT. Translating it yields CASSLGQRNSPLHF.

The chain couples TRBV5-1 to TRBJ1-6; D gene ambiguous. V lost 4 bases and J lost 0, with 5 bases in between. The CDR3 spans 14 residues. Per germline, CDR1 SGHRS and CDR2 YFSETQ. The CDR3 reads CASSTSSYNSPLHF. CDR3 nucleotide sequence: TGCGCCAGCAGCACGAGCTCCTATAATTCACCCCTCCACTTT.

There are many counts of this clonotype. The V and J genes are TRBV20-1 and TRBJ1-2; D may be TRBD1 (5 bases). CDR1 is DFQATT and CDR2 is SNEGSKA in the germline V gene (reference sequence). The CDR3 covers 15 residues. Trimming shortened V by 4 bases and J by 2 bases, and 17 bases separated the two germline ends. CDR3: CSAIGTFNVNYGYTF. In DNA form, the CDR3 reads TGCAGTGCTATCGGGACTTTCAACGTCAACTATGGCTACACCTTC.

Remarks on this clonotype: This may be a read error, as it is one base from a much larger clone. The rearrangement uses TRBV5-3 and TRBJ2-5; 11 nucleotides align to TRBD1. TRBV5-3 has ORF status, its function being uncertain. This CDR3 has 16 residues. CDR3 bases: TGTGCCAGAAGCTCGGTCAGGGACAGGGGGTCAGAGATCCAGTACTTC. This sequence encodes CARSSVRDRGSEIQYF.

This rearrangement joins TRBV12-5 to TRBJ2-5, with 7 bases that match TRBD2. The CDR3 length is 15 residues. With V trimmed by 3 bases and J by 5 bases, 9 bases remained unmatched. Germline assignment: CDR1 LGHNT and CDR2 FRNRAP. The CDR3 region is CASGFGGGDAETQYF. CDR3 in DNA: TGTGCTAGTGGTTTTGGTGGGGGGGACGCGGAGACCCAGTACTTC.

This clonotype showed up many times. V usage is TRBV3-1 and J usage is TRBJ2-1; 9 bases fit TRBD1. The CDR3 loop spans 18 amino acids. V lost 0 bases to trimming and J lost 9 bases; unmatched junction nucleotides: 15. Germline loops: CDR1 LGHDT, CDR2 YNNKEL (reference sequence). CDR3 sequence: CASSQDLQGAVNGGEQFF. CDR3 sequence (DNA): TGTGCCAGCAGCCAAGACCTACAGGGGGCGGTTAATGGGGGTGAGCAGTTCTTC.

This clonotype appeared a few times. This CDR3 is CASSLEGGQGDNGYTF. The CDR3 DNA is TGTGCCAGCAGCTTGGAGGGGGGACAGGGGGATAATGGCTACACCTTC. The rearrangement joins TRBV5-4 to TRBJ1-2; 11 nucleotides align to TRBD1. Germline CDR1 SGHNT, CDR2 YYREEE (reference sequence). CDR3 length: 16 residues. V shed 0 bases, J shed 6 bases, and the junction held 7 bases outside the gene matches.

This clonotype was recorded at least ten times. The chain has TRBV3-1 and TRBJ2-7, with D possibly matching TRBD1 (5 bases). The V end was cut by 0 bases, the J end by 2 bases, with 8 bases between. CDR1 and CDR2 from the germline V gene are LGHDT and YNNKEL (reference sequence). The CDR3 has 14 amino acids. In nucleotides, the CDR3 is TGTGCCAGCAGCCAAGATCCAGGGCCCTACGAGCAGTACTTC. Encoded protein: CASSQDPGPYEQYF.

The genes are TRBV4-2 and TRBJ1-4, with D possibly being TRBD1 (6 bases). Germline CDR1 LGHNA, CDR2 YNFKEQ. The CDR3 contains 17 residues. V shed 0 bases and J shed 5 bases, with 16 bases lying between them. The CDR3 here is CASSQERDGGQNEKLFF. In nucleotides, the CDR3 is TGTGCCAGCAGCCAAGAACGGGATGGGGGGCAAAATGAAAAACTGTTTTTT.

There are many counts of this clonotype. The J gene is TRBJ2-2, the V gene TRBV3-1; D gene uncertain. This CDR3 is built from 17 residues. V lost 1 base and J lost 2, with 14 bases in between. Per germline, CDR1 LGHDT and CDR2 YNNKEL (reference sequence). Here the CDR3 reads CASSQGSGSGNTGELFF. The CDR3 DNA sequence: TGTGCCAGCAGCCAAGGGAGTGGATCGGGCAACACCGGGGAGCTGTTTTTT.

The chain uses TRBV29-1 and TRBJ1-2, with D possibly being TRBD1 (6 bases). This CDR3 spans 11 amino acids. Germline loops: CDR1 SQVTM, CDR2 ANQGSEA. CDR3 loop: CSVGGVGGYTF. The CDR3 bases are TGCTCTGTCGGGGGCGTGGGTGGCTACACCTTC.

This clonotype was counted ten times or more. The chain recombines TRBV29-1 with TRBJ2-7; 11 positions match TRBD1. CDR1 is SQVTM and CDR2 is ANQGSEA in the germline V gene. J was trimmed by 6 bases and V by 7 bases; bases with no gene match: 14. The CDR3 contains 15 residues. The CDR3, as DNA: TGCAGCGCCTCCCCGGGACAGGGGGGTCTGGGCGAGCAGTACTTC. Encoded protein: CSASPGQGGLGEQYF.

Many counts were recorded for this clonotype. The chain employs TRBV4-2 and TRBJ1-1; 9 bases fit TRBD1. Germline CDR1 reads LGHNA; CDR2 reads YNFKEQ. This CDR3 contains 15 residues. The ends lost 3 bases at V and 2 bases at J; junction bases unmatched: 4. Written as DNA, the CDR3 is TGTGCCAGCAGCCAGGTGGGACAGGGAAACACTGAAGCTTTCTTT. Translated, it gives CASSQVGQGNTEAFF.

This clonotype was found many times. V and J are TRBV5-1 and TRBJ1-1; D remains ambiguous. V lost 4 bases and J 1 base, leaving 14 bases between the germline ends. The CDR3 contains 15 residues. Germline CDR1 is SGHRS and CDR2 is YFSETQ. The CDR3 DNA follows: TGCGCCAGCAGCCTGTACCTCCAGACGAACACTGAAGCTTTCTTT. It encodes CASSLYLQTNTEAFF.

This clonotype occurred many times. The chain uses TRBV6-4 and TRBJ2-3, with TRBD2 matching over 13 bases. Trimming took 0 bases from V and 4 from J; bases not matched to a gene: 1. Per the germline V gene, CDR1 is MRHNA and CDR2 is SNTAGT. This CDR3 has 16 amino acids. The CDR3 DNA is TGTGCCAGCAGTGACTCGGGACTAGCGGGGCCAGATACGCAGTATTTT. Protein product: CASSDSGLAGPDTQYF.

This clonotype was counted many times. The V gene is TRBV12-3 or TRBV12-4, the J gene TRBJ2-7, with D tentatively TRBD1 (5 bases). The CDR3 loop spans 13 amino acids. V was shortened by 6 bases and J by 5 bases, with 14 bases between the two germline ends. The CDR3 region is CASSTQGRDEQYF. CDR3 coding DNA: TGTGCCAGCAGCACCCAGGGCCGGGACGAGCAGTACTTC.

This clonotype was observed at least ten times. The chain uses TRBV30 and TRBJ1-1, with D possibly TRBD1 on 5 matching bases. From germline, CDR1 is GTSNPN and CDR2 SVGIG (reference sequence). Trimming left V 0 bases short and J 1 base short, with 15 bases between. This CDR3 has 16 amino acids. CDR3 DNA: TGTGCCTGGAGTGTACTAAATTTTGGGGCGAACACTGAAGCTTTCTTT. Residues: CAWSVLNFGANTEAFF.

For this clonotype: One base away lies a much larger clone, so this may be a sequencing read error. The chain combines TRBV10-3 with TRBJ2-1; 8 bases are shared with TRBD2. Germline values: CDR1 ENHRY, CDR2 SYGVKD. The CDR3 totals 15 residues. DNA of the CDR3: TGTGCCATCAGTAAGTCTCGGGGGGGTGGGAGTGAGCAGTTCTTC. Residues: CAISKSRGGGSEQFF.

This clonotype was picked up many times. CDR3 nucleotides: TGTGCCAGCTCACTTCAGGGGGATTATGGCTACACCTTC. Translating gives CASSLQGDYGYTF. The chain carries TRBV18 and TRBJ1-2; 7 bases are shared with TRBD1. This CDR3 has 13 amino acids. The J segment lost 5 bases and the V segment lost 4 bases, leaving 4 bases of the junction unmatched. Germline CDR1 is KGHSH and CDR2 is LQKENI.

This clonotype has at least ten counts. CDR3 in DNA: TGTGCCAGCTCATCGGGGAGGCAAAGGGGACCCGAAGCTTTCTTT. This translates into CASSSGRQRGPEAFF. V gene TRBV18 combines with J gene TRBJ1-1; D is possibly TRBD1 (5 bases). Germline CDR1 reads KGHSH; CDR2 reads LQKENI. This CDR3 is built from 15 residues. Trimming shortened V by 5 bases and J by 8 bases, and 21 bases separated the two germline ends. Full variable domain (missing parts from reference TRBV18 and TRBJ1-1): NAGVMQNPRHLVRRRGQEARLRCSPMKGHSHVYWYRQLPEEGLKFMVYLQKENIIDESGMPKERFSAEFPKEGPSILRIQQVVRGDSAAYFCASSSGRQRGPEAFFGQGTRLTVV.